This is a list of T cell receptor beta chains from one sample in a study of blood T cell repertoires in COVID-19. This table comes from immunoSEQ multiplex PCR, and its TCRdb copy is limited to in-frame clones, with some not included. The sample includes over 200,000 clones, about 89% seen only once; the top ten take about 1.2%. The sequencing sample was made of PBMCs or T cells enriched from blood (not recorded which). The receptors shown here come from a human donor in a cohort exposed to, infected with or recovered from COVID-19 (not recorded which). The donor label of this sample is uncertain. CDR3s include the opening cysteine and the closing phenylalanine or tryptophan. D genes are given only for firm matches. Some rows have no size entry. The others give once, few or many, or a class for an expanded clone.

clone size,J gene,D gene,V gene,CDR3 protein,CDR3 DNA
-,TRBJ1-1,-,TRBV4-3,CASSQDRGAEAFF,TGCGCCAGCAGCCAAGACCGGGGGGCTGAAGCTTTCTTT
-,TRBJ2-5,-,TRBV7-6,CASGMVAAKETQYF,TGTGCCAGCGGTATGGTAGCGGCAAAAGAGACCCAGTACTTC
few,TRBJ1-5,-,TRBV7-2,CASSLRGSQPQHF,TGTGCCAGCAGCTTGCGGGGAAGCCAGCCCCAGCATTTT
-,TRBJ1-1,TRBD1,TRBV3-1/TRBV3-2,CASSQGTGGAEAFF,TGTGCCAGCAGCCAAGGGACAGGGGGGGCTGAAGCTTTCTTT
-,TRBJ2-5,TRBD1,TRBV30,CAWSPRDSLPETQYF,TGTGCCTGGAGTCCCCGGGACAGCCTCCCAGAGACCCAGTACTTC
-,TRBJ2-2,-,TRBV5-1,CASSPEGRATGELFF,TGCGCCAGCAGCCCGGAGGGCAGGGCCACCGGGGAGCTGTTTTTT
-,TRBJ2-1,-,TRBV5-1,CASSLAPYNEQFF,TGCGCCAGCAGCTTGGCTCCGTACAATGAGCAGTTCTTC
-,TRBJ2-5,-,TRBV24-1,CATSDPGTAGETQYF,TGTGCCACCAGTGATCCAGGGACAGCGGGAGAGACCCAGTACTTC
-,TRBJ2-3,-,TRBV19,CASSVGVSTDTQYF,TGTGCCAGTAGTGTGGGAGTGTCCACAGATACGCAGTATTTT
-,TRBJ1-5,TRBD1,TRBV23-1,CASSQSDDRVQQPQHF,TGCGCCAGCAGTCAATCTGACGACAGGGTTCAACAGCCCCAGCATTTT
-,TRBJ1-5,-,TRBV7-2,CASSFGEERGPQHF,TGTGCCAGCAGCTTTGGGGAGGAAAGGGGGCCCCAGCATTTT
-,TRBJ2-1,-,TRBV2,CASSEPAVEYNEQFF,TGTGCCAGCAGTGAACCCGCGGTGGAGTACAATGAGCAGTTCTTC
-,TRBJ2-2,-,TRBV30,CASPPYTGSPNAGELFF,TGTGCCTCCCCCCCCTATACAGGGTCCCCTAACGCCGGGGAGCTGTTTTTT
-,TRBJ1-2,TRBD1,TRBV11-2,CASSRGQGFFDGYTF,TGTGCCAGCAGCCGTGGACAGGGGTTTTTTGATGGCTACACCTTC
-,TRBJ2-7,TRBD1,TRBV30,CACTDREPYEQYF,TGTGCCTGTACGGACAGGGAACCCTACGAGCAGTACTTC
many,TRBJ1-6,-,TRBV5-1,CASSSSDRRSPLHF,TGCGCCAGCAGCTCCAGCGACCGGCGGTCACCCCTCCACTTT
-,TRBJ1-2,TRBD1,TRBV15,CATSTREGTVSYGYTF,TGTGCCACCAGCACGCGAGAAGGGACAGTCTCATATGGCTACACCTTC
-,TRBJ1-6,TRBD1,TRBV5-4,CASSLLTGSSYNSPLHF,TGTGCCAGCAGCCTCTTGACAGGGTCCTCCTATAATTCACCCCTCCACTTT
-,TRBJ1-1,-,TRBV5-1,CASSLGLMNTEAFF,TGCGCCAGCAGCTTAGGACTGATGAACACTGAAGCTTTCTTT
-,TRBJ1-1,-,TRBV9,CASSASSGRMNTEAFF,TGTGCCAGCAGCGCGTCCTCGGGGAGAATGAACACTGAAGCTTTCTTT
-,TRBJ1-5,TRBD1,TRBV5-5,CASSSGTGVANQPQHF,TGTGCCAGCAGCTCAGGGACAGGGGTTGCCAATCAGCCCCAGCATTTT
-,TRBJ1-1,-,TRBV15,CATSRDAGARVTEAFF,TGTGCCACCAGCAGAGATGCAGGGGCCAGGGTCACTGAAGCTTTCTTT
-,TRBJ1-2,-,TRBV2,CASSVREDVKGYTF,TGTGCCAGCAGTGTGAGGGAGGACGTCAAAGGCTACACCTTC
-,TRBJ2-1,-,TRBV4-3,CASSQDRGAYNEQFF,TGCGCCAGCAGCCAAGATCGAGGCGCATACAATGAGCAGTTCTTC
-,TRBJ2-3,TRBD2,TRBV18,CASSPQTSGGTDTQYF,TGTGCCAGCTCACCACAAACTAGCGGGGGAACAGATACGCAGTATTTT
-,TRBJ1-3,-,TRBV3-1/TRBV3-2,CASSQVMGSGNTIYF,TGTGCCAGCAGCCAAGTAATGGGCAGTGGAAACACCATATATTTT
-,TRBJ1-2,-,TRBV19,CASRRDSNYGYTF,TGTGCCAGTCGCCGGGACTCAAACTATGGCTACACCTTC
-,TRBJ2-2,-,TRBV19,CASSFRVAELFF,TGTGCCAGTAGTTTCAGGGTCGCGGAGCTGTTTTTT
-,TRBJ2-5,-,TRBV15,CATSGEDFETQYF,TGTGCCACCAGCGGGGAGGATTTCGAGACCCAGTACTTC
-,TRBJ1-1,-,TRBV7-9,CASSFYSTGPNTEAFF,TGTGCCAGCAGCTTCTATTCGACAGGCCCGAACACTGAAGCTTTCTTT
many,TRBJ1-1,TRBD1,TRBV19,CASRIRGTGETEAFF,TGTGCCAGTAGAATACGCGGGACAGGGGAAACTGAAGCTTTCTTT
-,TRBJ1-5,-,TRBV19,CAIGWSINQPQHF,TGTGCCATCGGGTGGAGCATCAATCAGCCCCAGCATTTT
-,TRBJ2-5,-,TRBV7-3,CASSSSGQLEETQYF,TGTGCCAGCAGCTCCTCAGGACAGTTAGAAGAGACCCAGTACTTC
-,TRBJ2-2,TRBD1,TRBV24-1,CATSDFTDRGLTGELFF,TGTGCCACCAGTGATTTCACGGACAGGGGGCTTACCGGGGAGCTGTTTTTT
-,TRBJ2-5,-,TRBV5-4,CASSTGTGHSSQETQYF,TGTGCCAGCAGCACTGGAACGGGACACTCTTCTCAAGAGACCCAGTACTTC
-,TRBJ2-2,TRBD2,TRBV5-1,CASSFASGGFGELFF,TGCGCCAGCAGCTTCGCTAGCGGGGGCTTCGGGGAGCTGTTTTTT
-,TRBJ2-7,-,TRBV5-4,CASSSGLGYEQYF,TGTGCCAGCAGCTCGGGACTCGGGTACGAGCAGTACTTC
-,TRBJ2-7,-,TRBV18,CASSPLQGSAYEQYF,TGTGCCAGCTCACCACTACAGGGATCCGCCTACGAGCAGTACTTC
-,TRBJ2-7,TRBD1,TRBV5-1,CASSPELQGMVSYEQYF,TGCGCCAGCAGCCCAGAGTTACAGGGGATGGTCTCCTACGAGCAGTACTTC
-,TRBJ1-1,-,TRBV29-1,CSVGAEGLMNTEAFF,TGCAGCGTTGGGGCAGAGGGATTAATGAACACTGAAGCTTTCTTT
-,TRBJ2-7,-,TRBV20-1,CSASHSRADEQYF,TGCAGTGCTAGTCATAGCAGGGCGGACGAGCAGTACTTC
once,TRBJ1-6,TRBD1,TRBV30,CAWSVVGDRAYNSPLHF,TGTGCCTGGAGTGTAGTTGGGGACAGGGCCTATAATTCACCCCTCCACTTT
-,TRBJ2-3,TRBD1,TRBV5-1,CASSVGQGASDTQYF,TGCGCCAGCAGCGTCGGACAGGGGGCATCAGATACGCAGTATTTT
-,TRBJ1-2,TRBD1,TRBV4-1,CASSQPRGGTGRITGYGYTF,TGCGCCAGCAGCCAACCCCGAGGGGGGACAGGTCGAATAACGGGCTATGGCTACACCTTC
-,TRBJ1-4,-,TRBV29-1,CSVTTGYDGDEKLFF,TGCAGCGTTACGACAGGTTATGACGGGGATGAAAAACTGTTTTTT